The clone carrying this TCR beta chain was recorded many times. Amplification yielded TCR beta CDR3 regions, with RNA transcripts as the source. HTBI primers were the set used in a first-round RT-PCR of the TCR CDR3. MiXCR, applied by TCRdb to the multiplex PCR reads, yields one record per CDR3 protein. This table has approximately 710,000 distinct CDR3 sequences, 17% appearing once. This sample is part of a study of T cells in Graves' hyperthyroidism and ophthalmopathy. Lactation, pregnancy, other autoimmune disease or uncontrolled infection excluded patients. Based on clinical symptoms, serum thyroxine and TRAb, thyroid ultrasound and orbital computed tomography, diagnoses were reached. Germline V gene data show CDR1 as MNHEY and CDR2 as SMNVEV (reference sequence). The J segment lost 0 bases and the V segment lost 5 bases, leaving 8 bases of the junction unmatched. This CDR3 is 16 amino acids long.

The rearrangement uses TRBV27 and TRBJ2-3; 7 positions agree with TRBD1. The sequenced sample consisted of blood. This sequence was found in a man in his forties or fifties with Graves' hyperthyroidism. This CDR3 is CASSRRTGVSTDTQYF. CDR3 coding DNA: TGTGCCAGCAGTCGACGGACAGGAGTGAGCACAGATACGCAGTATTTT.